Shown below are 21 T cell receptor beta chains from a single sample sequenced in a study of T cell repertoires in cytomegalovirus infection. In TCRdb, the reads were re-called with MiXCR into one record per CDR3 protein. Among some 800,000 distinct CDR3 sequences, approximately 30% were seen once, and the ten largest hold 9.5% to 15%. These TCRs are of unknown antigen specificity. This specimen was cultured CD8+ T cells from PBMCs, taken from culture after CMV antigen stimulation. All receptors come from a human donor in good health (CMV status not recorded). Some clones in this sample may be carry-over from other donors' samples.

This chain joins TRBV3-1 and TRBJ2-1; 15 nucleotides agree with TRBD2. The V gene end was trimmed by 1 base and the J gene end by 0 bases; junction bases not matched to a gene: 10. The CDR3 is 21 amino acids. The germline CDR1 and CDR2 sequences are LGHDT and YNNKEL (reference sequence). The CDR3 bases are TGTGCCAGCAGCCAAGTTCCGGGACTAGCGGGGGGCTCTAGCTCCTACAATGAGCAGTTCTTC. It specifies CASSQVPGLAGGSSSYNEQFF.

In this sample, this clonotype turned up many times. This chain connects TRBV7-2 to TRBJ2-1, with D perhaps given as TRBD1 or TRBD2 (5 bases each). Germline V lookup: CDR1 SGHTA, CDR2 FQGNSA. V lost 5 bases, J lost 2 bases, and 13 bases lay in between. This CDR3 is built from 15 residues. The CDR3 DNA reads TGTGCCAGCAGCCAAACCGGGACCCCCTACAATGAGCAGTTCTTC. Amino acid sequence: CASSQTGTPYNEQFF. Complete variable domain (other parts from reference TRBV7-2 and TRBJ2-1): GAGVSQSPSNKVTEKGKDVELRCDPISGHTALYWYRQSLGQGLEFLIYFQGNSAPDKSGLPSDRFSAERTGGSVSTLTIQRTQQEDSAVYLCASSQTGTPYNEQFFGPGTRLTVL.

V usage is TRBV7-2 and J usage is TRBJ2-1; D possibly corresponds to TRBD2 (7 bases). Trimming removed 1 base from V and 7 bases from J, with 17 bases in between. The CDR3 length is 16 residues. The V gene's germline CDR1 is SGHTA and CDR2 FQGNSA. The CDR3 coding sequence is TGTGCCAGCAGCTTAGACTCGGGGGGCCAATATAATGAGCAGTTCTTC. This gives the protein CASSLDSGGQYNEQFF.

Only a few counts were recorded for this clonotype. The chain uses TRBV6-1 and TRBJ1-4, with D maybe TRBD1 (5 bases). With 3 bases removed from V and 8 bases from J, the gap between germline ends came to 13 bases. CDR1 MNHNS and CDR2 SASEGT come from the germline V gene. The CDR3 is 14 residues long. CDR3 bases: TGTGCCAGCAGTGAGTACAGGATCGGAGAAAAACTGTTTTTT. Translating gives CASSEYRIGEKLFF.

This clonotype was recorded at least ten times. DNA for the CDR3: TGTGCCAGCAGCTTAGCGAACACCCCCTACGAGCAGTACTTC. It yields the protein CASSLANTPYEQYF. The chain joins TRBV7-6 to TRBJ2-7, with D unclear. Germline V gene sequence: CDR1 SGHVS, CDR2 FNYEAQ. The V gene lost 0 bases and the J gene lost 2 bases, with 8 bases spanning the gap. This CDR3 is 14 amino acids long.

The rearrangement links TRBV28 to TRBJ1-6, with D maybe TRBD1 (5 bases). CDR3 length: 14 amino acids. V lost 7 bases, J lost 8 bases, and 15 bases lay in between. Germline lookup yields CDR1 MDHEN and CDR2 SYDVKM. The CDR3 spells CASIEDRGDSPLHF. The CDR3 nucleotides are TGTGCCAGCATTGAGGATAGGGGAGATTCACCCCTCCACTTT.

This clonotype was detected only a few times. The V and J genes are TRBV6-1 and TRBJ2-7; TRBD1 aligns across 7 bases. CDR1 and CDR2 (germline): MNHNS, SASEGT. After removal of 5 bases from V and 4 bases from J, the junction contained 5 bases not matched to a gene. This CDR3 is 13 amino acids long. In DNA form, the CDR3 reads TGTGCCAGCAGTAAAGGGACAGCATACGAGCAGTACTTC. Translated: CASSKGTAYEQYF.

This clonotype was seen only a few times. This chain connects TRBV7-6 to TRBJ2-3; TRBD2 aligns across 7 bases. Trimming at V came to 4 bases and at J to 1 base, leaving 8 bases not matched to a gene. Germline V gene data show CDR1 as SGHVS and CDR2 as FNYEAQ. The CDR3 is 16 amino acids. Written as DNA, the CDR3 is TGTGCCAGCAGCTCGAGCGGGACCGCACGCACAGATACGCAGTATTTT. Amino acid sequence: CASSSSGTARTDTQYF.

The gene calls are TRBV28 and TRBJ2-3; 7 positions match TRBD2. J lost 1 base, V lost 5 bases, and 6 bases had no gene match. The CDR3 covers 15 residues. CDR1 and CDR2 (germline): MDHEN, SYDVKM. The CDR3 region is CASSPLAEGTDTQYF. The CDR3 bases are TGTGCCAGCAGTCCGCTAGCGGAGGGCACAGATACGCAGTATTTT.

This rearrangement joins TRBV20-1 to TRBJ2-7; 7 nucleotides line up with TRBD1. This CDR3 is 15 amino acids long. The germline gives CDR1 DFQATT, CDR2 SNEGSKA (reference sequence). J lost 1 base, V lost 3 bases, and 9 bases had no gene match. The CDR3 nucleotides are TGCAGTGCTAGGGATTCAGACAGGGAATCCTACGAGCAGTACTTC. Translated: CSARDSDRESYEQYF.

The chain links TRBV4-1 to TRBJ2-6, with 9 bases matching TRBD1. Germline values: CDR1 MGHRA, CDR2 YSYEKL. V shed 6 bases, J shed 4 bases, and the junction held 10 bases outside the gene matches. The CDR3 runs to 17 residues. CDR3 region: CASSHRDRVSGANVLTF. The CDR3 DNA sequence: TGCGCCAGCAGTCACCGGGACAGGGTGTCCGGGGCCAACGTCCTGACTTTC.

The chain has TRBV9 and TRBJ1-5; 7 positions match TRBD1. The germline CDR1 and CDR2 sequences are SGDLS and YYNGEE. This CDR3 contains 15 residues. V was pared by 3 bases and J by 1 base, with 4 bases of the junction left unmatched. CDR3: CASSAGTESNQPQHF. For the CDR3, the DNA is TGTGCCAGCAGCGCCGGGACAGAAAGCAATCAGCCCCAGCATTTT.

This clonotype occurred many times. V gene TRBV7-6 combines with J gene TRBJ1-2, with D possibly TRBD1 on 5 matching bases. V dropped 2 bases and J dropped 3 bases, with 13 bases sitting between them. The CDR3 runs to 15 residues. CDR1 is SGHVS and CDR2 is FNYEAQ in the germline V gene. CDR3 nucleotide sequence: TGTGCCAGCAGCTTAACTACCGGGACCGACTATGGCTACACCTTC. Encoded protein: CASSLTTGTDYGYTF.

In DNA, the CDR3 is TGTGCCAGTAGGGCCAGGGTTCGCTACAATGAGCAGTTCTTC. Its translation is CASRARVRYNEQFF. The gene calls are TRBV19 and TRBJ2-1; TRBD1 might be the D (5 bases). Trimming shortened V by 6 bases and J by 3 bases, and 12 bases separated the two germline ends. Per the germline V gene, CDR1 is LNHDA and CDR2 is SQIVND (reference sequence). CDR3 length equals 14 residues.

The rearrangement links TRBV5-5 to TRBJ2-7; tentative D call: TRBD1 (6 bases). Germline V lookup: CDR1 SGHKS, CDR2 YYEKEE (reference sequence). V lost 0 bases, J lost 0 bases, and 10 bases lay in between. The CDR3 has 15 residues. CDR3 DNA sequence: TGTGCCAGCAGCTTGGTCCCAGGGGACTCCTACGAGCAGTACGTC. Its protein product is CASSLVPGDSYEQYV.

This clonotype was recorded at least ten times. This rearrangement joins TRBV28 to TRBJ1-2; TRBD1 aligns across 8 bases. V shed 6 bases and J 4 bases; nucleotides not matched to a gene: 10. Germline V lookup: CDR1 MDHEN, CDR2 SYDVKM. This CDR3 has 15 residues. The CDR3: CASSPRPGGGYGYTF. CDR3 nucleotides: TGTGCCAGCAGCCCCCGGCCAGGGGGCGGCTATGGCTACACCTTC.

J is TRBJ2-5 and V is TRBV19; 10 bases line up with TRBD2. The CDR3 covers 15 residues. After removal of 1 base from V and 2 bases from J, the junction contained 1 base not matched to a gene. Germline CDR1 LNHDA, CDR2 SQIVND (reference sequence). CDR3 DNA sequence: TGTGCCAGTAGTATAGGAGCGGGGGGGCAAGAGACCCAGTACTTC. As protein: CASSIGAGGQETQYF.

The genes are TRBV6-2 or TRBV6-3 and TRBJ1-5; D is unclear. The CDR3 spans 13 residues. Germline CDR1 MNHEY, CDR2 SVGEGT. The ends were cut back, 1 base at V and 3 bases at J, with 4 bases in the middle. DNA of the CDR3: TGTGCCAGCAGTTACTTGGACAATCAGCCCCAGCATTTT. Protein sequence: CASSYLDNQPQHF.

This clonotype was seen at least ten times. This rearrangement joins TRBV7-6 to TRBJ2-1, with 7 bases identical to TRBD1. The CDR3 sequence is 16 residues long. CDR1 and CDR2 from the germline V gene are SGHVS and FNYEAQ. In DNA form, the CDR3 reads TGTGCTTCAGGGACAGCCACAGTTTTGGGGTACAATGAGCAGTTCTTC. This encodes CASGTATVLGYNEQFF.

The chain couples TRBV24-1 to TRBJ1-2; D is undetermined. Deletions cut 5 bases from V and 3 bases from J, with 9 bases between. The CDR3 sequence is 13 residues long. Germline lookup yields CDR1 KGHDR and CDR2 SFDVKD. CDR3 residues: CATSGTEYYGYTF. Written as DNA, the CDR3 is TGTGCCACCAGTGGAACAGAGTACTATGGCTACACCTTC.

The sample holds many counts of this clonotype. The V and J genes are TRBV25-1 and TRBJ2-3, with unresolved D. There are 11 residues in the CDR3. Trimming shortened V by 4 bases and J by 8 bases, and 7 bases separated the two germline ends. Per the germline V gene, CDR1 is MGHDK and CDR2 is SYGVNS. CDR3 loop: CASSVRGTQYF. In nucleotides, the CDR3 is TGTGCCAGCAGTGTCAGAGGTACGCAGTATTTT.